The source of this T cell receptor (beta chain) is a study of blood T cell repertoires in COVID-19. Whole-study context: Samples of COVID-19 (acute and convalescent) were obtained from the United States, Italy and Spain. T cells, B-cell-depleted T cells, or PBMCs supplied cDNA or gDNA.

Trimming took 4 bases from V and 5 from J; bases not matched to a gene: 8. The CDR3 sequence is 15 residues long. CDR1 and CDR2 from the germline V gene are SGHTA and FQGNSA. As handled by the study authors: Amplifying reference gene primers gave estimates of nucleated cell counts. Assay used: immunoSEQ multiplex PCR; TCRdb lists only in-frame clones, some missing. The V and J calls and clone size were taken over from that table, and D and trimming were inferred from the DNA. The data hold under 200,000 clones, with 70% to 90% observed a single time. Sequenced input: peripheral blood. This receptor was identified in a woman older than 75 with acute or convalescent COVID-19. This chain links TRBV7-2 with TRBJ2-3; 8 bases are a match to TRBD2. This CDR3 is CASSSGLGRGDTQYF. The DNA for the CDR3 is TGTGCCAGCAGCTCGGGACTAGGGAGGGGAGATACGCAGTATTTT.